This T cell receptor (beta chain) was retrieved from a study of blood T cell repertoires in COVID-19. The CDR3 sequence is 13 residues long. Germline V gene sequence: CDR1 KGHSH, CDR2 LQKENI. V was trimmed by 3 bases and J by 2 bases, leaving 7 bases between them. Under the authors' procedure: Amplifying reference gene primers gave estimates of nucleated cell counts. Assay: immunoSEQ multiplex PCR; the TCRdb copy retains only in-frame clones and omits some. V, J and clone size derive from that table, while D and trimming were established from the DNA sequence. This table holds 280,000 or so clones, 89% found once.

Sequenced sample: PBMCs or T cells enriched from blood (not recorded which). The J gene is TRBJ1-1, the V gene TRBV18; D may be TRBD1 (5 bases). The TCR comes from a woman in her forties or fifties who had been exposed to COVID-19. The CDR3 sequence: CASSPGPNTEAFF. The CDR3 region has the DNA TGTGCCAGCTCACCGGGGCCTAACACTGAAGCTTTCTTT.